The 9 T cell receptor beta chains in this list originate from one sample, sequenced in a study of blood T cell repertoires in COVID-19. The assay was immunoSEQ multiplex PCR, and TCRdb's table has in-frame clones only and misses some. The sample has about 260,000 clones, over 75% seen once. Sequencing was done on a sample of peripheral blood. The receptor source for this set is a woman aged 70 to 79 with COVID-19, enrolled during active disease.

The rearrangement uses TRBV28 and TRBJ1-3, with 7 bases that match TRBD1. Trimming took 2 bases from V and 3 from J; bases not matched to a gene: 7. This CDR3 spans 16 amino acids. Germline CDR1 and CDR2: MDHEN and SYDVKM. In DNA form, the CDR3 reads TGTGCCAGCAGTTTACCTGACAGGGTGGGTGGAAACACCATATATTTT. Encoded protein: CASSLPDRVGGNTIYF.

This sequence joins TRBV24-1 and TRBJ2-2, with TRBD1 as a possible D gene (6 bases). Per the germline V gene, CDR1 is KGHDR and CDR2 is SFDVKD. V was trimmed by 4 bases and J by 1 base, leaving 9 bases between them. The CDR3 runs 15 residues. For the CDR3, the DNA is TGTGCCACCAGTGACAACAGGGTGAACACCGGGGAGCTGTTTTTT. This codes for CATSDNRVNTGELFF.

This rearrangement joins TRBV9 to TRBJ1-1; 7 bases agree with TRBD1. Trimming at V came to 4 bases and at J to 1 base, leaving 10 bases not matched to a gene. CDR1 SGDLS and CDR2 YYNGEE come from the germline V gene. This CDR3 has 16 residues. CDR3 loop: CASSSGDSLPNTEAFF. CDR3 DNA: TGTGCCAGCAGCTCTGGGGACAGCCTACCGAACACTGAAGCTTTCTTT.

This rearrangement joins TRBV28 to TRBJ2-7, with D perhaps matching TRBD1 (6 bases). Germline CDR1 is MDHEN and CDR2 is SYDVKM. CDR3 size: 14 residues. V lost 6 bases to trimming and J lost 0 bases, with 12 bases between them. The DNA of the CDR3 is TGTGCCAGCAGAAGACAGGACAACTCCTACGAGCAGTACTTC. This codes for CASRRQDNSYEQYF. Full variable domain (rest looked up from reference TRBV28 and TRBJ2-7): DVKVTQSSRYLVKRTGEKVFLECVQDMDHENMFWYRQDPGLGLRLIYFSYDVKMKEKGDIPEGYSVSREKKERFSLILESASTNQTSMYLCASRRQDNSYEQYFGPGTRLTVT.

This chain uses TRBV3-1 (or the pseudogene TRBV3-2) with TRBJ2-7; 12 bases are shared with TRBD2. The CDR3 extends over 16 amino acids. With 2 bases clipped from V and 4 bases from J, the junction kept 6 bases outside the gene matches. Per germline, CDR1 LGHDT and CDR2 YNNKEL (reference sequence). CDR3 region: CASSQPRTSGTYEQYF. CDR3 in DNA: TGTGCCAGCAGCCAACCCCGGACTAGCGGGACTTACGAGCAGTACTTC.

This rearrangement joins TRBV30 to TRBJ2-2; 12 bases align to TRBD2. Per germline, CDR1 GTSNPN and CDR2 SVGIG (reference sequence). V lost 5 bases to trimming and J lost 3 bases; unmatched junction nucleotides: 13. The CDR3 runs 18 residues. The CDR3 is CAWGRKLAGGRDTGELFF. CDR3 DNA: TGTGCCTGGGGAAGGAAACTAGCGGGAGGCAGGGACACCGGGGAGCTGTTTTTT.

In DNA form, the CDR3 reads TGTGCCAGCAGTGCACTCGGGACAGGGGGAAGTCAGCCCCAGCATTTT. Translated: CASSALGTGGSQPQHF. The J gene is TRBJ1-5, the V gene TRBV6-1; 11 bases agree with TRBD1. Germline loops: CDR1 MNHNS, CDR2 SASEGT. The CDR3 length is 16 residues. V gave up 4 bases and J gave up 6 bases; unmatched junction bases: 8.

The table lists this clone with a count of one. The rearrangement joins TRBV4-3 to TRBJ2-1; 8 bases map to TRBD2. V lost 0 bases to trimming and J lost 1 base; unmatched junction nucleotides: 2. The CDR3 contains 16 residues. CDR1 is LGHNA and CDR2 is YSLEER in the germline V gene. The CDR3 DNA reads TGCGCCAGCAGCCAAGAAGCGGGAGTTTCCTACAATGAGCAGTTCTTC. Translated: CASSQEAGVSYNEQFF.

This rearrangement joins TRBV28 to TRBJ1-2, with unresolved D. Germline CDR1 reads MDHEN; CDR2 reads SYDVKM. Trimming removed 10 bases from V and 7 bases from J, with 16 bases in between. The CDR3 is made up of 12 amino acids. CDR3 protein: CATRFSPGGYTF. The DNA for the CDR3 is TGTGCCACCAGATTCAGTCCGGGTGGCTACACCTTC.